A single T cell receptor beta chain is shown here with its context. Its antigen is as yet unknown. These data are taken from a study of T-cell reconstitution after alpha-beta-depleted transplantation in children. Whole-study results and caveats: At the one-year point after transplant, T-cell counts and TCRbeta diversity were found to come mostly from T cells that had been newly produced.

Trimming took 1 base from V and 5 from J, leaving 27 bases between them. Germline-derived CDR1 and CDR2 are SGHTA and FQGTGA. The CDR3 contains 20 residues. The TCRbeta library incorporated unique molecular identifiers. Each CDR3 protein gets one entry after TCRdb re-called the PCR reads with MiXCR. The table lists about 900,000 distinct CDR3 sequences, about 29% of them singletons. This material consisted of PBMCs, mostly from graft donor cells, taken 360 days after TCRalphabeta/CD19-depleted stem cell transplant. This receptor was obtained from a boy younger than two who had a stem cell transplant for SCID, so the T cells may come from the graft donor. The V call is TRBV7-3, the J call TRBJ1-5; no clear D. Here the CDR3 DNA reads TGTGCCAGCAGCTTAAGTCCCCTCTACAGATACCACCTTCGGGATCAGCCCCAGCATTTT. Protein: CASSLSPLYRYHLRDQPQHF.